One TCR beta chain is described in this entry. This sample was taken from a study of blood T cell repertoires in COVID-19. Study context: From the United States, Italy and Spain came samples of acute and convalescent COVID-19.

Per germline, CDR1 MGHRA and CDR2 YSYEKL. V was pared by 3 bases and J by 4 bases, with 17 bases of the junction left unmatched. The CDR3 spans 20 residues. Original processing methods: Amplifying reference gene primers gave estimates of nucleated cell counts. Profiled with immunoSEQ multiplex PCR; TCRdb holds only in-frame clones, not every one. V and J calls and clone size are copied from that table; D and trimming were computed from the DNA. The sample holds about 350,000 clones, over 75% seen once. The material sequenced was PBMCs or T cells enriched from blood (not recorded which). V usage is TRBV4-1 and J usage is TRBJ2-1; 11 bases are a match to TRBD2. This receptor was obtained from a woman aged 25 to 39 who had recovered from COVID-19. CDR3 bases: TGCGCCAGCAGCCATCACCCCCAAGGCACTAGCGGGGGCGTTTACAATGAGCAGTTCTTC. Amino acids: CASSHHPQGTSGGVYNEQFF.